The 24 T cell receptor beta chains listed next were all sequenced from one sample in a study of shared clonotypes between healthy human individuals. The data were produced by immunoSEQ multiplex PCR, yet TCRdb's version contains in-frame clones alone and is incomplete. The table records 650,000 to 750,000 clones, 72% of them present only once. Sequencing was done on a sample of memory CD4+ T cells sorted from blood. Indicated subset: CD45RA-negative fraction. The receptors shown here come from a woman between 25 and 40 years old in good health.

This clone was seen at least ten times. The CDR3 DNA sequence: TGTGCCAGTAGTAAACAGGGGGCCGGCAATCAGCCCCAGCATTTT. As protein: CASSKQGAGNQPQHF. This chain joins TRBV19 and TRBJ1-5; 9 bases map to TRBD1. Germline-derived CDR1 and CDR2 are LNHDA and SQIVND (reference sequence). J lost 2 bases, V lost 4 bases, and 3 bases had no gene match. The CDR3 contains 15 residues.

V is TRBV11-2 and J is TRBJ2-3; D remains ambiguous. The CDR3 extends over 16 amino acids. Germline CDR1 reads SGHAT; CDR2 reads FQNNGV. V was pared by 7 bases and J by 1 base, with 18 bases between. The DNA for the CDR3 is TGTGCCAGCACCAAAGGTTGGCGTGATGGCACAGATACGCAGTATTTT. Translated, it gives CASTKGWRDGTDTQYF.

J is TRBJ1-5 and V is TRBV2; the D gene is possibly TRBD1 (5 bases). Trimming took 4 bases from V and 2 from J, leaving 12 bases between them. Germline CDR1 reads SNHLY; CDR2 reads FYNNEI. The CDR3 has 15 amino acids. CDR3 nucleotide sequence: TGTGCCAGCAGTGTCTGGGGGGAGGGCAATCAGCCCCAGCATTTT. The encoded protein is CASSVWGEGNQPQHF.

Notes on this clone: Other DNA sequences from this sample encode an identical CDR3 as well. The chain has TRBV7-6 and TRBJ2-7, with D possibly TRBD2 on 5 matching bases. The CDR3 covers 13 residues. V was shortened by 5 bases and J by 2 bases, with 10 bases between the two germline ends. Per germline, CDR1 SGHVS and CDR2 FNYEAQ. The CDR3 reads CASSPGLTYEQYF. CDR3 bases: TGTGCCAGCAGCCCGGGATTAACCTACGAGCAGTACTTC.

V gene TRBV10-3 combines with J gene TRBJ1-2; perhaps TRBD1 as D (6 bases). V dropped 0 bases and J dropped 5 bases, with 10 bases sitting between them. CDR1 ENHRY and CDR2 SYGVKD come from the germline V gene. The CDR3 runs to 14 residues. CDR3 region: CAISESSQGYGYTF. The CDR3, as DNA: TGTGCCATCAGTGAGTCGTCTCAGGGGTATGGCTACACCTTC.

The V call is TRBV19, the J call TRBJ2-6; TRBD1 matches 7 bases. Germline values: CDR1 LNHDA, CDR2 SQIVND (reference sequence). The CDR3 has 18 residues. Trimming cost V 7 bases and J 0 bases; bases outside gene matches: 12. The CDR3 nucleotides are TGTGCCAGTACCCCCCGGACAGGTTTTAGCTCTGGGGCCAACGTCCTGACTTTC. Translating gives CASTPRTGFSSGANVLTF.

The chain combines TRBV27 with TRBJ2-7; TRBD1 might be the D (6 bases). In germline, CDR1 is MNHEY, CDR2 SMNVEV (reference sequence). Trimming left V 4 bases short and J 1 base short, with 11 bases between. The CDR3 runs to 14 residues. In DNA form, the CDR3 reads TGTGCCAGCAGTTCTACAGGGCCATCCTACGAGCAGTACTTC. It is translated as CASSSTGPSYEQYF.

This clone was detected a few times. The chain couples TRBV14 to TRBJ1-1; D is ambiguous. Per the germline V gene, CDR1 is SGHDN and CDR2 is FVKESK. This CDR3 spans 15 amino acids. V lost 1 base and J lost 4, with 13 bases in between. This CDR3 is CASSQGLLVGTEAFF. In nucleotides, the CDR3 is TGTGCCAGCAGCCAAGGCCTGTTGGTGGGCACTGAAGCTTTCTTT. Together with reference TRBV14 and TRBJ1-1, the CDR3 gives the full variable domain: EAGVTQFPSHSVIEKGQTVTLRCDPISGHDNLYWYRRVMGKEIKFLLHFVKESKQDESGMPNNRFLAERTGGTYSTLKVQPAELEDSGVYFCASSQGLLVGTEAFFGQGTRLTVV.

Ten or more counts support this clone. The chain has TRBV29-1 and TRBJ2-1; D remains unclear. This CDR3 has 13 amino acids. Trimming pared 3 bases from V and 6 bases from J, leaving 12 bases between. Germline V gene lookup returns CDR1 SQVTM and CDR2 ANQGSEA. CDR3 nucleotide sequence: TGCAGCGTTGACGGAAATTGGGCCAATGAGCAGTTCTTC. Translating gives CSVDGNWANEQFF.

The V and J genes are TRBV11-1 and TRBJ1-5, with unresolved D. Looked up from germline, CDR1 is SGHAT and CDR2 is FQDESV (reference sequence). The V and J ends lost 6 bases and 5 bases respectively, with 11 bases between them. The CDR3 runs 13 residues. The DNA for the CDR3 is TGTGCCAGCAGTTGGACCGGGGATCAGCCCCAGCATTTT. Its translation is CASSWTGDQPQHF.

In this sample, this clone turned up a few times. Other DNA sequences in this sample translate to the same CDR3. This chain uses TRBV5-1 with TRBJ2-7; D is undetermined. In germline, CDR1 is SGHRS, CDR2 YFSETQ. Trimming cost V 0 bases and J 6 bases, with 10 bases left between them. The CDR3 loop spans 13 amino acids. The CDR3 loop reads CASSLGTAGEQYF. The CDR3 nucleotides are TGCGCCAGCAGCTTGGGAACAGCCGGCGAGCAGTACTTC.

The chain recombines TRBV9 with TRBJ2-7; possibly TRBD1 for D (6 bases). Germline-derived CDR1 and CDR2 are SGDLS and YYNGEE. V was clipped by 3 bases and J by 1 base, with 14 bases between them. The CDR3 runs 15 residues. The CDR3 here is CASSASRGMSYEQYF. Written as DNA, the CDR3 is TGTGCCAGCAGCGCCTCGAGGGGGATGTCCTACGAGCAGTACTTC. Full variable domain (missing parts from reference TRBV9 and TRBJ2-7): DSGVTQTPKHLITATGQRVTLRCSPRSGDLSVYWYQQSLDQGLQFLIQYYNGEERAKGNILERFSAQQFPDLHSELNLSSLELGDSALYFCASSASRGMSYEQYFGPGTRLTVT.

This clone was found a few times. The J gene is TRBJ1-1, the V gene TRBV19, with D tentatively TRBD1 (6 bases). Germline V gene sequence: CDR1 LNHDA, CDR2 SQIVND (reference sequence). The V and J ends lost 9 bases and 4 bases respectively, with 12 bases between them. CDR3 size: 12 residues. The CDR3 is CASSTGTTEAFF. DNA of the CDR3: TGTGCCAGCTCCACAGGGACCACTGAAGCTTTCTTT.

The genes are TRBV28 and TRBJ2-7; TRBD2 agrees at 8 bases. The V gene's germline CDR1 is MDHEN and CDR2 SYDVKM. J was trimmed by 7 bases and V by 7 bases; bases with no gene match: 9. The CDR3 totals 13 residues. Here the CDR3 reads CASNRDRGGEQYF. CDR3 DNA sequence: TGTGCCAGCAACCGGGACCGGGGGGGGGAGCAGTACTTC. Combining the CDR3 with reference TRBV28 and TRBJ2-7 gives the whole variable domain DVKVTQSSRYLVKRTGEKVFLECVQDMDHENMFWYRQDPGLGLRLIYFSYDVKMKEKGDIPEGYSVSREKKERFSLILESASTNQTSMYLCASNRDRGGEQYFGPGTRLTVT.

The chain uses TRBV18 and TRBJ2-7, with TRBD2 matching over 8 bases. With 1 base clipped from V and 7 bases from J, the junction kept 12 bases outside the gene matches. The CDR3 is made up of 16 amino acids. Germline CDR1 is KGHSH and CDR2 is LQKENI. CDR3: CASSPLGGTSLMEQYF. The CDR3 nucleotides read TGTGCCAGCTCACCACTCGGCGGGACTAGTTTAATGGAGCAGTACTTC.

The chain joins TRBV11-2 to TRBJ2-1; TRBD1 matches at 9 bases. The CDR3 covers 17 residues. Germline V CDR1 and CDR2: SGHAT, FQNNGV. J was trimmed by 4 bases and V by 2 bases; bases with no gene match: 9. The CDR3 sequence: CASSLPAGTGIYNEQFF. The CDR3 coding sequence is TGTGCCAGCAGCTTACCTGCCGGGACAGGGATATACAATGAGCAGTTCTTC.

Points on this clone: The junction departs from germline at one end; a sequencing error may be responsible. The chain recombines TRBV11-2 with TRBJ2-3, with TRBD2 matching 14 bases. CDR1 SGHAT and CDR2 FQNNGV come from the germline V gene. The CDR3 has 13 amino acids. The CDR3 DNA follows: TGTGCCAGCAGCTTAGAGGGGACTAGCGGGAGCCTTTTT. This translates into CASSLEGTSGSLF.

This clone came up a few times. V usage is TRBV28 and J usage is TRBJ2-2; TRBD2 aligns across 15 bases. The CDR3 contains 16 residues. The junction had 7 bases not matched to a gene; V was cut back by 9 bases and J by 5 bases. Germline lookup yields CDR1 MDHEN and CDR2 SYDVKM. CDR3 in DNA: TGTGCCAGTCTAGGACTAGCGGGAGGGCGAACCGGGGAGCTGTTTTTT. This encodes CASLGLAGGRTGELFF.

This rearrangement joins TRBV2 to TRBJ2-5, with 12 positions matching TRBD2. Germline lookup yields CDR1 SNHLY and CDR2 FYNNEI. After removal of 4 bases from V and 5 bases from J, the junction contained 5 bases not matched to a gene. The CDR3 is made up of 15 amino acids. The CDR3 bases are TGTGCCAGCAGTGGGACTAGCGGGACTCCCGAGACCCAGTACTTC. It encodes CASSGTSGTPETQYF.

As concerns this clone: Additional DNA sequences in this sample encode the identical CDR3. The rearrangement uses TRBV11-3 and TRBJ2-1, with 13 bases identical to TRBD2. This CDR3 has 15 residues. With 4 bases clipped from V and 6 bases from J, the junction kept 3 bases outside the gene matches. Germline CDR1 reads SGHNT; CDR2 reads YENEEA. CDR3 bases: TGTGCCAGCAGCTCCGGGACTAGCGGGATCAATGAGCAGTTCTTC. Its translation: CASSSGTSGINEQFF.

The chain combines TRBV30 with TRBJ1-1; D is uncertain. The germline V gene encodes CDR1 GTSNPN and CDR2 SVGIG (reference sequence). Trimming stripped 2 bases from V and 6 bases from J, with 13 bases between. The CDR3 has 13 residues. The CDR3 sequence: CAWSPMGYPEAFF. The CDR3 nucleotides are TGTGCCTGGAGTCCTATGGGGTACCCTGAAGCTTTCTTT.

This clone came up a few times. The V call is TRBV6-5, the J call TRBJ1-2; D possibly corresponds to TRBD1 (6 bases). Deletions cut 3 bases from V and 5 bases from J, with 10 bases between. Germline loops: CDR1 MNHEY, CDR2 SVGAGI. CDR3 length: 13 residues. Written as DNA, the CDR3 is TGTGCCAGCAGTTATGGGGGCGGGTATGGCTACACCTTC. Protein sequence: CASSYGGGYGYTF.

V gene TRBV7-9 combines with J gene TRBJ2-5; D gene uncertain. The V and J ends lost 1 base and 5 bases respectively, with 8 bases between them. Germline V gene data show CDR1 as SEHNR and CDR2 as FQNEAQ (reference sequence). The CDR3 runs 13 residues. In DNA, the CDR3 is TGTGCCAGCAGCTTAGGGCAGTGGGAGACCCAGTACTTC. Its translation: CASSLGQWETQYF.

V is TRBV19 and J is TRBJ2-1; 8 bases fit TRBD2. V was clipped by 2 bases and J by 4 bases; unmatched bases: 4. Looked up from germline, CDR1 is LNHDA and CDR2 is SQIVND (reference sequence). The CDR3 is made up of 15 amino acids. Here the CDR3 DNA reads TGTGCCAGTAGTATACAGACTAGCGAGTACAATGAGCAGTTCTTC. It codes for CASSIQTSEYNEQFF.